This T cell receptor (beta chain) stems from a study of shared clonotypes between healthy human individuals. Partitioning of CD4+ cells yielded a CD45RA+ naive subset and a CD45RA-negative memory subset. TCRdb's table, derived via immunoSEQ multiplex PCR, lists solely in-frame clones and lacks some. The sample yields over a million clones, around 95% seen once. Study conclusions and caveats: Investigators expected sequencing depth to affect clonotype sharing among donors. Since donors were few, the genetic and exposure-history diversity represented was limited. Estimated richness was generally greater in naive than memory subsets.

Notes on this clone: The antigen is not known.

V lost 7 bases and J lost 4, with 13 bases in between. Germline CDR1 reads SGHTS; CDR2 reads YDEGEE. The CDR3 runs 13 residues. Material: naive CD4+ T cells sorted from blood. This sample's subset: CD45RA+ positively selected. This chain connects TRBV5-8 to TRBJ2-3; weak D call: TRBD1 (6 bases). The clonotype originates from a man aged 30-40 years in good health. CDR3: CASLVGGADTQYF. The CDR3 nucleotides are TGTGCCAGCTTAGTTGGGGGCGCAGATACGCAGTATTTT.